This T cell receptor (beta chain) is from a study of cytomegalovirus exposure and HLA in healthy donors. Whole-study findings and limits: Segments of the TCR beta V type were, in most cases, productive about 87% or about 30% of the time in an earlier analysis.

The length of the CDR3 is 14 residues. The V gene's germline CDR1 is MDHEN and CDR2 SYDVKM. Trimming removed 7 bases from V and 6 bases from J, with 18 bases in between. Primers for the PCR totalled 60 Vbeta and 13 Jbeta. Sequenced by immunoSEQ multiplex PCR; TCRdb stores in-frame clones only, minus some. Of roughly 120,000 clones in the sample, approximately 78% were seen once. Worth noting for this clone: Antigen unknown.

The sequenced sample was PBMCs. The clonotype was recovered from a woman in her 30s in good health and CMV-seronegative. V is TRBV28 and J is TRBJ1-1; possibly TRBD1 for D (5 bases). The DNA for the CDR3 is TGTGCCAGCAAAACACCGGGGGAGACATCTGAAGCTTTCTTT. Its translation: CASKTPGETSEAFF. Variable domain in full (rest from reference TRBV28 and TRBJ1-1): DVKVTQSSRYLVKRTGEKVFLECVQDMDHENMFWYRQDPGLGLRLIYFSYDVKMKEKGDIPEGYSVSREKKERFSLILESASTNQTSMYLCASKTPGETSEAFFGQGTRLTVV.